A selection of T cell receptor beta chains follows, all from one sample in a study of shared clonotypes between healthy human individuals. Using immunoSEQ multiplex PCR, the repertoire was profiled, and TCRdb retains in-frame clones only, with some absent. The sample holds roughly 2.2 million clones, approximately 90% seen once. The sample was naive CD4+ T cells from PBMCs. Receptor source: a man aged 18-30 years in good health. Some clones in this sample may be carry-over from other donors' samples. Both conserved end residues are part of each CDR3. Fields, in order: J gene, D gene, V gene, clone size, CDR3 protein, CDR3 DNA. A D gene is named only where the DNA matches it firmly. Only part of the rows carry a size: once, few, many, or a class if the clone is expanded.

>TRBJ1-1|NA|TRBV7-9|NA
CASSTRGGLNTEAFF
TGTGCCAGCAGCACCCGTGGTGGGTTGAACACTGAAGCTTTCTTT
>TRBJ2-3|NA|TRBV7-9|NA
CASSWTQVITDTQYF
TGTGCCAGCAGCTGGACCCAGGTCATCACAGATACGCAGTATTTT
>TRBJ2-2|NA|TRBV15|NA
CATSRAVYLISGTGELFF
TGTGCCACCAGCAGAGCCGTCTACTTGATCTCGGGGACCGGGGAGCTGTTTTTT
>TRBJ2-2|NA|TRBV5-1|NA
CASSFPDRGELFF
TGCGCCAGCAGCTTCCCGGACCGCGGGGAGCTGTTTTTT
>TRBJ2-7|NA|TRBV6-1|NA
CASSEIPGPRAYYEQYF
TGTGCCAGCAGTGAAATTCCAGGGCCTCGAGCTTACTACGAGCAGTACTTC
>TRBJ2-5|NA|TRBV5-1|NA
CASSLFEETQYF
TGCGCCAGCAGCTTGTTCGAGGAGACCCAGTACTTC
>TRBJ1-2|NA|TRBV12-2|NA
CASRTDPSLHYGYTF
TGTGCAAGTCGCACAGACCCAAGCCTCCACTATGGCTACACCTTC
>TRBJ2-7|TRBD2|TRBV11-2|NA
CASSPRGASGSYEQYF
TGTGCCAGCAGCCCCCGCGGGGCTAGCGGGAGCTACGAGCAGTACTTC
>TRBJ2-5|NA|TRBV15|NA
CATSRDRRGLETQYF
TGTGCCACCAGCAGAGATCGTCGGGGGCTAGAGACCCAGTACTTC
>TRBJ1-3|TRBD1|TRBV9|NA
CASSNRDRGNTIYF
TGTGCCAGCTCGAACCGGGACAGGGGAAACACCATATATTTT
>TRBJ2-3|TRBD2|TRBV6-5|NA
CASSYGIRGGTDTQYF
TGTGCCAGCAGTTACGGTATCCGGGGGGGCACAGATACGCAGTATTTT
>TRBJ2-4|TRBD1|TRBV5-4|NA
CASSLGQGIAKNIQYF
TGTGCCAGCAGCCTAGGACAGGGAATCGCCAAAAACATTCAGTACTTC
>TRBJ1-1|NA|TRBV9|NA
CASSPRTANTEAFF
TGTGCCAGCAGCCCTCGGACAGCGAACACTGAAGCTTTCTTT
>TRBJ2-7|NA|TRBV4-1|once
CASSQDRVLNYEQYF
TGCGCCAGCAGCCAAGATAGGGTCCTTAACTACGAGCAGTACTTC
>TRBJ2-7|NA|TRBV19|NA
CASSTGDSRSYEQYF
TGTGCCAGTAGTACCGGTGACTCGCGCTCCTACGAGCAGTACTTC
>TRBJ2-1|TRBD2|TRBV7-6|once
CASSRGTSANNEQFF
TGTGCCAGCAGCCGCGGGACTAGCGCGAACAATGAGCAGTTCTTC